These 21 T cell receptor beta chains were sequenced from one sample in a study of blood T cell repertoires in COVID-19. Clones were read by immunoSEQ multiplex PCR, and TCRdb kept only the in-frame ones, dropping some. The data hold about 310,000 clones, with 70% to 90% observed a single time. Sequenced sample: PBMCs or T cells enriched from blood (not recorded which). These receptors originate from a man aged 30-40 years who had recovered from COVID-19.

V is TRBV23-1 and J is TRBJ2-1, with 15 bases identical to TRBD2. TRBV23-1 is an ORF; its function is uncertain. The CDR3 length is 18 residues. V lost 6 bases and J lost 1; bases outside the gene matches: 7. In DNA form, the CDR3 reads TGCGCCAGCAGCCAGGGGACTAGCGGGGGGAAGTCCTACAATGAGCAGTTCTTC. The encoded protein is CASSQGTSGGKSYNEQFF.

A single count supports this clone. V gene TRBV3-1 (or the pseudogene TRBV3-2) combines with J gene TRBJ1-1; a weak D match, TRBD1 (5 bases). The V gene's germline CDR1 is LGHDT and CDR2 YNNKEL (reference sequence). Trimming left V 4 bases short and J 6 bases short, with 15 bases between. The CDR3 consists of 14 residues. The CDR3 protein is CASSRRGVSSEAFF. As DNA, the CDR3 is TGTGCCAGCAGCCGCCGGGGGGTATCCTCTGAAGCTTTCTTT.

The chain links TRBV12-3 or TRBV12-4 to TRBJ1-5; 11 bases match TRBD1. J gave up 6 bases and V 10 bases, and 5 bases lay outside the gene matches. CDR3 size: 13 residues. The CDR3 DNA follows: TGTGCCACCGCCGGGACAGGGGGTCAGCCCCAGCATTTT. Translating gives CATAGTGGQPQHF.

This rearrangement joins TRBV6-5 to TRBJ1-5; unclear D gene. This CDR3 is built from 15 residues. Germline V gives CDR1 MNHEY, CDR2 SVGAGI. Trimming took off 6 bases at V and 0 bases at J, with 12 bases between the two ends. The CDR3 protein is CASSVGDYSNQPQHF. In nucleotides, the CDR3 is TGTGCCAGCAGCGTCGGGGATTATAGCAATCAGCCCCAGCATTTT.

The count of this clone is one. The rearrangement joins TRBV9 to TRBJ2-7, with D hard to call. The CDR3 length is 14 residues. V was trimmed by 0 bases and J by 3 bases, leaving 10 bases between them. The germline V gene has CDR1 SGDLS and CDR2 YYNGEE. CDR3 in DNA: TGTGCCAGCAGCGTAGCCGGTTCGAACTACGAGCAGTACTTC. Amino acids: CASSVAGSNYEQYF.

The chain uses TRBV7-6 and TRBJ1-1, with D possibly TRBD1 on 5 matching bases. The germline V gene has CDR1 SGHVS and CDR2 FNYEAQ. The CDR3 spans 15 residues. V was clipped by 1 base and J by 0 bases, with 9 bases between them. The CDR3 nucleotides read TGTGCCAGCAGCTTAGAGGACACGATGAACACTGAAGCTTTCTTT. It encodes CASSLEDTMNTEAFF.

The rearrangement joins TRBV7-3 to TRBJ2-1; TRBD2 aligns across 11 bases. V shed 4 bases and J 5 bases; nucleotides not matched to a gene: 10. Germline CDR1 reads SGHTA; CDR2 reads FQGTGA. This CDR3 spans 17 amino acids. CDR3 sequence reads: CASSSQKLAGENNEQFF. CDR3 DNA sequence: TGTGCCAGCAGCTCACAAAAACTAGCGGGGGAAAACAATGAGCAGTTCTTC.

The chain combines TRBV9 with TRBJ2-2; 11 positions agree with TRBD2. The ends lost 0 bases at V and 6 bases at J; junction bases unmatched: 4. There are 16 residues in the CDR3. CDR1 is SGDLS, CDR2 YYNGEE, per germline. This chain's CDR3 is CASSVGGSGGAGELFF. Written as DNA, the CDR3 is TGTGCCAGCAGCGTAGGTGGTAGCGGGGGGGCCGGGGAGCTGTTTTTT.

This clone was recorded once. The chain links TRBV15 to TRBJ1-1; 8 bases line up with TRBD1. Looked up from germline, CDR1 is LNHNV and CDR2 is YYDKDF (reference sequence). The CDR3 contains 13 residues. V was clipped by 3 bases and J by 4 bases; unmatched bases: 1. The CDR3 region is CATSRDRATEAFF. The CDR3 DNA sequence: TGTGCCACCAGCAGGGACAGGGCCACTGAAGCTTTCTTT.

The rearrangement joins TRBV7-9 to TRBJ1-1; 8 bases match TRBD1. This CDR3 has 16 residues. The V and J ends lost 1 base and 5 bases, in that order; junction bases with no gene match: 9. Germline CDR1 is SEHNR and CDR2 is FQNEAQ (reference sequence). CDR3 protein: CASSLESGQGGTEAFF. The CDR3 nucleotides read TGTGCCAGCAGCTTAGAATCTGGACAGGGAGGGACTGAAGCTTTCTTT.

The chain joins TRBV15 to TRBJ1-5, with 8 bases that match TRBD1. The germline V gene encodes CDR1 LNHNV and CDR2 YYDKDF (reference sequence). Trimming cost V 3 bases and J 4 bases; bases outside gene matches: 8. The CDR3 length is 16 residues. CDR3 protein: CATSSRRTGLNQPQHF. The CDR3 bases are TGTGCCACCAGCAGTCGTCGGACAGGGCTAAATCAGCCCCAGCATTTT.

The chain uses TRBV7-9 and TRBJ2-1; the D gene is possibly TRBD1 (7 bases). CDR1 and CDR2 (germline): SEHNR, FQNEAQ (reference sequence). This CDR3 is 18 amino acids long. Trimming removed 2 bases from V and 7 bases from J, with 24 bases in between. CDR3 protein: CASSLSFSRRGLGNEQFF. The CDR3 region has the DNA TGTGCCAGCAGCTTAAGTTTTAGTCGGAGGGGGCTAGGGAATGAGCAGTTCTTC. Supplemented by reference TRBV7-9 and TRBJ2-1, the full variable domain reads DTGVSQNPRHKITKRGQNVTFRCDPISEHNRLYWYRQTLGQGPEFLTYFQNEAQLEKSRLLSDRFSAERPKGSFSTLEIQRTEQGDSAMYLCASSLSFSRRGLGNEQFFGPGTRLTVL.

The V gene is TRBV9, the J gene TRBJ1-3, with D uncertain. V gave up 1 base and J gave up 0 bases, with 11 bases separating them. This CDR3 is 16 amino acids long. Per the germline V gene, CDR1 is SGDLS and CDR2 is YYNGEE. CDR3 in amino acids: CASSVQAAASGNTIYF. CDR3 in DNA: TGTGCCAGCAGCGTACAGGCAGCCGCCTCTGGAAACACCATATATTTT.

The chain joins TRBV9 to TRBJ1-1, with D possibly matching TRBD1 (5 bases). The CDR3 length is 14 residues. The V end lost 4 bases, the J end lost 4 bases, and 14 bases lay between the germline ends. Germline V gene sequence: CDR1 SGDLS, CDR2 YYNGEE. The CDR3: CASSKGVGGTEAFF. Here the CDR3 DNA reads TGTGCCAGCAGCAAAGGGGTCGGTGGCACTGAAGCTTTCTTT.

The chain carries TRBV5-1 and TRBJ2-1; 9 bases fit TRBD2. The CDR3 is made up of 15 amino acids. Looked up from germline, CDR1 is SGHRS and CDR2 is YFSETQ. The V gene end was trimmed by 5 bases and the J gene end by 4 bases; junction bases not matched to a gene: 7. The CDR3 loop is CASRGGGGAYNEQFF. The CDR3 DNA reads TGCGCCAGCAGGGGCGGCGGGGGGGCTTACAATGAGCAGTTCTTC.

The V call is TRBV12-3 or TRBV12-4, the J call TRBJ2-5; weak D call: TRBD2 (6 bases). With 1 base removed from V and 5 bases from J, the gap between germline ends came to 8 bases. The CDR3 runs to 13 residues. In nucleotides, the CDR3 is TGTGCCAGCAGTTTAGGTGGGGGGGAGACCCAGTACTTC. It yields the protein CASSLGGGETQYF.

The V gene is TRBV7-8, the J gene TRBJ1-2; a possible D gene is TRBD1 (6 bases). Germline V gene lookup returns CDR1 SGHVS and CDR2 FQNEAQ. Deletions cut 3 bases from V and 7 bases from J, with 15 bases between. The CDR3 extends over 14 amino acids. CDR3 nucleotides: TGTGCCAGCAGCTTTCACAGGGACGCGGCTGGCTACACCTTC. Amino acid sequence: CASSFHRDAAGYTF.

Only a few counts were recorded for this clone. The V and J genes are TRBV5-1 and TRBJ1-4; no reliable D call. Trimming removed 0 bases at V and 6 bases at J, with 9 bases between. The CDR3 extends over 14 amino acids. Germline CDR1 reads SGHRS; CDR2 reads YFSETQ. In DNA, the CDR3 is TGCGCCAGCAGCTTGGCCGGGATCGATGAAAAACTGTTTTTT. It is translated as CASSLAGIDEKLFF.

The J gene is TRBJ2-7, the V gene TRBV5-1, with D maybe TRBD1 (5 bases). V dropped 2 bases and J dropped 2 bases, with 14 bases sitting between them. This CDR3 region has 15 residues. Germline V gives CDR1 SGHRS, CDR2 YFSETQ. CDR3 in amino acids: CASSFETRQTYEQYF. The CDR3 DNA is TGCGCCAGCAGCTTCGAAACAAGACAGACCTACGAGCAGTACTTC.

The rearrangement links TRBV9 to TRBJ1-3; perhaps TRBD1 as D (6 bases). The CDR3 has 16 amino acids. CDR1 is SGDLS and CDR2 is YYNGEE in the germline V gene. Trimming removed 4 bases at V and 0 bases at J, with 14 bases between. In DNA, the CDR3 is TGTGCCAGCAGCCCAACGGGACAACTCTCTGGAAACACCATATATTTT. Its translation is CASSPTGQLSGNTIYF. Full variable domain (remainder filled in from reference TRBV9 and TRBJ1-3): DSGVTQTPKHLITATGQRVTLRCSPRSGDLSVYWYQQSLDQGLQFLIQYYNGEERAKGNILERFSAQQFPDLHSELNLSSLELGDSALYFCASSPTGQLSGNTIYFGEGSWLTVV.

The chain employs TRBV7-9 and TRBJ2-3; maybe TRBD2 (5 bases). V was trimmed by 2 bases and J by 2 bases, leaving 5 bases between them. CDR1 SEHNR and CDR2 FQNEAQ come from the germline V gene (reference sequence). There are 13 residues in the CDR3. Here the CDR3 reads CASSLRDTDTQYF. CDR3 DNA sequence: TGTGCCAGCAGCTTACGGGACACAGATACGCAGTATTTT.